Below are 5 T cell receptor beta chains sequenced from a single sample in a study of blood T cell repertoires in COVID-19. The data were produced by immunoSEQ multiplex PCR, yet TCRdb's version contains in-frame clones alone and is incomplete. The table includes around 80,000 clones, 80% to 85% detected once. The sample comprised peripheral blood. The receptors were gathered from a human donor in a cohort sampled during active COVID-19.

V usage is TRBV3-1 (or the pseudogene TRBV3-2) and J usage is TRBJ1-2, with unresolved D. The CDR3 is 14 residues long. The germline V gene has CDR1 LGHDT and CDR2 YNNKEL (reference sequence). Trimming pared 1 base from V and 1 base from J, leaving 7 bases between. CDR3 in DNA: TGTGCCAGCAGCCAAGCCGCTAGTAACTATGGCTACACCTTC. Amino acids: CASSQAASNYGYTF.

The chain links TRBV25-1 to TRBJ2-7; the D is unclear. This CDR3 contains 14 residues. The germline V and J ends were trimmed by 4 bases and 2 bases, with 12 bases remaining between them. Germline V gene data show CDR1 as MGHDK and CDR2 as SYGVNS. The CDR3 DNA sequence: TGTGCCAGCAGTGGGCCGGGTCTCACCTACGAGCAGTACTTC. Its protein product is CASSGPGLTYEQYF.

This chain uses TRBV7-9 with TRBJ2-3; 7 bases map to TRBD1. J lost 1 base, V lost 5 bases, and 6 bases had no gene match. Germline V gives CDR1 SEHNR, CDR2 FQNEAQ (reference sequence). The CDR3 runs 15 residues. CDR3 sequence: CASSPSGTGTDTQYF. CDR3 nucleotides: TGTGCCAGCAGCCCATCCGGGACAGGCACAGATACGCAGTATTTT.

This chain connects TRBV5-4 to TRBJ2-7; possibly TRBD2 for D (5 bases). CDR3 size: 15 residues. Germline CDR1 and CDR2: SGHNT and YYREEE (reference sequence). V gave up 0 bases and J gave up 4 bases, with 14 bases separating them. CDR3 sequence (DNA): TGTGCCAGCAGCTTGGGGCCTGGAGAGGGATACGAGCAGTACTTC. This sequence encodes CASSLGPGEGYEQYF. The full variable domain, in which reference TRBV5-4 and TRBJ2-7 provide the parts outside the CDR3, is ETGVTQSPTHLIKTRGQQVTLRCSSQSGHNTVSWYQQALGQGPQFIFQYYREEENGRGNFPPRFSGLQFPNYSSELNVNALELDDSALYLCASSLGPGEGYEQYFGPGTRLTVT.

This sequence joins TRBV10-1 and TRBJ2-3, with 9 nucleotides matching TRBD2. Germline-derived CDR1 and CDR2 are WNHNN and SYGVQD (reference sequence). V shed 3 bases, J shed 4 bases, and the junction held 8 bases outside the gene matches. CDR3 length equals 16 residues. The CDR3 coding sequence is TGCGCCAGCAGTGACCGGGCGGGGGGGCGTGCAGATACGCAGTATTTT. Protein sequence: CASSDRAGGRADTQYF.